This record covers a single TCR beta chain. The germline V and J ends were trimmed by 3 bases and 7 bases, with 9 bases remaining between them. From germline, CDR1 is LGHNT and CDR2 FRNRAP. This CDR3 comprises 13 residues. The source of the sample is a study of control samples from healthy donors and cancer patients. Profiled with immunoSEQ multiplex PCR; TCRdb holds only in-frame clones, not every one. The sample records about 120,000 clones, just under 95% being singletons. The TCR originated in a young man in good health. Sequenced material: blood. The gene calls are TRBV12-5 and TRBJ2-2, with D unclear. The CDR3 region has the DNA TGTGCTAGTGGTTTAATGCGTAGCGGGGAGCTGTTTTTT. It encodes CASGLMRSGELFF.